The 8 T cell receptor beta chains below were found in one sample sequenced in a study of STAT5B mutations in CD4+ large granular lymphocyte leukemia. Clones were sequenced by immunoSEQ multiplex PCR, and TCRdb holds only the in-frame ones, with some missing. The sample has 25,000 to 35,000 clones; around 70% are singletons. The sequenced sample consisted of CD4+ T cells from blood buffy coats. The source of these receptors is a human donor in good health.

The chain has TRBV4-1 and TRBJ2-7, with D perhaps given as TRBD1 or TRBD2 (5 bases each). Trimming pared 2 bases from V and 3 bases from J, leaving 17 bases between. There are 16 residues in the CDR3. Germline CDR1 and CDR2: MGHRA and YSYEKL. In nucleotides, the CDR3 is TGCGCCAGCAGCCAATCCTGGGACGGAACCCGCTACGAGCAGTACTTC. Translating gives CASSQSWDGTRYEQYF.

The rearrangement uses TRBV21-1 and TRBJ2-1; the table's D call of TRBD1 was not tested on the DNA. TRBV21-1 is flagged as a pseudogene. This CDR3 comprises 17 residues. The CDR3 protein is CASSKTRDRGRYNEQFF. In nucleotides, the CDR3 is TGTGCCAGCAGCAAAACCCGGGACAGGGGACGGTACAATGAGCAGTTCTTC.

In its sample, this clone was seen a few times. The DNA of the CDR3 is TGTGCCAGCAGCCTGACAGTCCATCGGTTCTTC. This encodes CASSLTVHRFF. The J gene is TRBJ2-1, the V gene TRBV14, with D possibly being TRBD1 (5 bases). Germline V gene sequence: CDR1 SGHDN, CDR2 FVKESK. V was clipped by 4 bases and J by 15 bases, with 13 bases between them. The CDR3 runs to 11 residues.

This clone was detected only once. The rearrangement links TRBV7-2 to TRBJ2-7; a weak D match, TRBD2 (7 bases). The CDR3 loop spans 12 amino acids. Germline V lookup: CDR1 SGHTA, CDR2 FQGNSA. Trimming shortened V by 6 bases and J by 7 bases, and 13 bases separated the two germline ends. CDR3 bases: TGTGCCAGCAGGAAGAGCGGGACAGAGCAGTACTTC. Translation gives CASRKSGTEQYF.

The chain has TRBV5-1 and TRBJ2-7; 13 positions match TRBD2. Germline V CDR1 and CDR2: SGHRS, YFSETQ. The CDR3 has 15 amino acids. The V gene end was trimmed by 3 bases and the J gene end by 3 bases; junction bases not matched to a gene: 3. The chain's CDR3 is CASSWTSGSYYEQYF. The CDR3 region has the DNA TGCGCCAGCAGCTGGACTAGCGGGAGTTACTACGAGCAGTACTTC. The entire variable domain, with the rest obtained from reference TRBV5-1 and TRBJ2-7, is as follows: KAGVTQTPRYLIKTRGQQVTLSCSPISGHRSVSWYQQTPGQGLQFLFEYFSETQRNKGNFPGRFSGRQFSNSRSEMNVSTLELGDSALYLCASSWTSGSYYEQYFGPGTRLTVT.

The chain uses TRBV11-2 and TRBJ2-7; a weak D match, TRBD2 (6 bases). Trimming took off 5 bases at V and 1 base at J, with 15 bases between the two ends. The CDR3 extends over 15 amino acids. Per the germline V gene, CDR1 is SGHAT and CDR2 is FQNNGV. CDR3 DNA: TGTGCCAGCAGCAGACCGGGACTTGGGTCCTACGAGCAGTACTTC. Translating it yields CASSRPGLGSYEQYF. Filled out from reference TRBV11-2 and TRBJ2-7, the complete variable domain reads EAGVAQSPRYKIIEKRQSVAFWCNPISGHATLYWYQQILGQGPKLLIQFQNNGVVDDSQLPKDRFSAERLKGVDSTLKIQPAKLEDSAVYLCASSRPGLGSYEQYFGPGTRLTVT.

The chain links TRBV18 to TRBJ2-3; tentatively, D is TRBD1 (6 bases). CDR1 KGHSH and CDR2 LQKENI come from the germline V gene. V lost 2 bases and J 5 bases, leaving 17 bases between the germline ends. The CDR3 extends over 16 amino acids. CDR3 residues: CASSPILGARGDTQYF. CDR3 sequence (DNA): TGTGCCAGCTCACCAATATTGGGGGCGCGTGGAGATACGCAGTATTTT.

CDR3: CAISQGATTEAFF. CDR3 bases: TGTGCCATCAGCCAGGGGGCAACCACTGAAGCTTTCTTT. The genes are TRBV10-3 and TRBJ1-1; 8 positions agree with TRBD1. The CDR3 has 13 amino acids. Trimming cost V 6 bases and J 4 bases; bases outside gene matches: 4. Looked up from germline, CDR1 is ENHRY and CDR2 is SYGVKD.